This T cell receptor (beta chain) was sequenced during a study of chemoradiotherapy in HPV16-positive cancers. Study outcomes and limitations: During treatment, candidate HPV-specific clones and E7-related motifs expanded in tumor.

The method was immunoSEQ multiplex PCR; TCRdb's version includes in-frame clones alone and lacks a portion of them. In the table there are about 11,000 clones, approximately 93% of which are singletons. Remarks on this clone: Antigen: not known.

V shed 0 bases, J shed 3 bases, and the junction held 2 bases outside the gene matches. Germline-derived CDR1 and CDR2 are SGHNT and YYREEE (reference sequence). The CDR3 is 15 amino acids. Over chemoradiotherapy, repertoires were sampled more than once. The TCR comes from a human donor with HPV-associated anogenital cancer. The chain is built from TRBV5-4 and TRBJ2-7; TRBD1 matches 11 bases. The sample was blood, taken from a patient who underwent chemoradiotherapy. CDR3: CASSLGGTGGYEQYF. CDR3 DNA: TGTGCCAGCAGCTTGGGGGGGACAGGGGGCTACGAGCAGTACTTC.